Each of the 24 T cell receptor beta chains below was sequenced from the same sample in a study of T cell repertoires in cytomegalovirus infection. Each CDR3 protein is one row after TCRdb ran MiXCR on the reads. The table records roughly 110,000 distinct CDR3 sequences, 9.5% to 13% of them present only once. Their antigens are not known. Sequenced sample: PBMCs, sequenced either directly or after in vitro stimulation (not recorded which). All receptors derive from a human donor in good health (CMV status not recorded). Some clones in this sample may be carry-over from other donors' samples.

Turning to this clonotype: The junction departs from germline at one end; a sequencing error may be responsible. V is TRBV7-7 and J is TRBJ2-5, with D unclear. Germline V gene data show CDR1 as SSHAT and CDR2 as FNYEAQ (reference sequence). The CDR3 consists of 14 residues. CDR3 residues: CASSLLGMRETQYF. The CDR3 DNA is TGTGCTAGCAGCTTACTCGGAATGAGAGAGACCCAGTACTTC.

This clonotype was recorded many times. The CDR3 loop is CASSLQTGGPEGYTF. CDR3 coding DNA: TGTGCCAGCAGCTTACAGACAGGGGGCCCGGAGGGCTACACCTTC. The chain employs TRBV7-2 and TRBJ1-2, with 10 bases aligning to TRBD1. The CDR3 length is 15 residues. Germline V gene sequence: CDR1 SGHTA, CDR2 FQGNSA. V was pared by 2 bases and J by 8 bases, with 8 bases of the junction left unmatched.

This clonotype was detected a few times. The chain joins TRBV28 to TRBJ1-5, with D possibly being TRBD1 (6 bases). CDR3 size: 17 residues. V was pared by 7 bases and J by 2 bases, with 21 bases between. Germline V CDR1 and CDR2: MDHEN, SYDVKM. CDR3 in DNA: TGTGCCAGCAACCCACCCCAGGGGTTGGTTGGCAATCAGCCCCAGCATTTT. It translates to CASNPPQGLVGNQPQHF.

This chain uses TRBV28 with TRBJ2-1; the D gene is possibly TRBD2 (5 bases). Germline V gene sequence: CDR1 MDHEN, CDR2 SYDVKM. The germline V and J ends were trimmed by 4 bases and 4 bases, with 8 bases remaining between them. The CDR3 loop spans 13 amino acids. DNA for the CDR3: TGTGCCAGCAGTTCCCCGGGGTACAATGAGCAGTTCTTC. Translation gives CASSSPGYNEQFF. The full variable domain, rest sourced from reference TRBV28 and TRBJ2-1, is DVKVTQSSRYLVKRTGEKVFLECVQDMDHENMFWYRQDPGLGLRLIYFSYDVKMKEKGDIPEGYSVSREKKERFSLILESASTNQTSMYLCASSSPGYNEQFFGPGTRLTVL.

In its sample, this clonotype was seen many times. The chain uses TRBV12-3 or TRBV12-4 and TRBJ1-5; a possible D gene is TRBD1 (5 bases). The CDR3 is 15 residues long. The V end was cut by 1 base, the J end by 7 bases, with 14 bases between. CDR3 DNA sequence: TGTGCCAGCAGTTTAGGCCAGGGAGTTAGCCAGCCCCAGCATTTT. Its translation: CASSLGQGVSQPQHF.

This clonotype was detected ten times or more. The chain recombines TRBV6-5 with TRBJ1-1; 9 nucleotides align to TRBD1. The CDR3 runs to 15 residues. CDR1 and CDR2 from the germline V gene are MNHEY and SVGAGI. Trimming cost V 6 bases and J 4 bases; bases outside gene matches: 9. The CDR3: CASRPNRGRSTEAFF. The CDR3 bases are TGTGCCAGCAGACCCAACAGGGGGCGTTCCACTGAAGCTTTCTTT.

This clonotype was detected many times. The chain is built from TRBV7-2 and TRBJ2-7, with 8 nucleotides matching TRBD2. After removal of 1 base from V and 1 base from J, the junction contained 3 bases not matched to a gene. Germline CDR1 is SGHTA and CDR2 is FQGNSA. The CDR3 extends over 15 amino acids. The CDR3 spells CASSLGLARSYEQYF. In DNA form, the CDR3 reads TGTGCCAGCAGCTTAGGACTAGCGCGGTCCTACGAGCAGTACTTC. Variable domain in full (rest from reference TRBV7-2 and TRBJ2-7): GAGVSQSPSNKVTEKGKDVELRCDPISGHTALYWYRQSLGQGLEFLIYFQGNSAPDKSGLPSDRFSAERTGGSVSTLTIQRTQQEDSAVYLCASSLGLARSYEQYFGPGTRLTVT.

This clonotype has more than one count but fewer than ten. A read error is possible here, since a much larger clone lies one base away. J is TRBJ2-4 and V is TRBV7-2, with TRBD1 matching 7 bases. V lost 5 bases, J lost 0 bases, and 4 bases stayed unmatched. The CDR3 is 15 residues long. Germline CDR1 and CDR2: SGHTA and FQGNSA. The CDR3 DNA reads as TGTGCCAGCAGCGAACAGGGGCTAGCCAAAAACATTCAGTACTTC. It yields the protein CASSEQGLAKNIQYF.

This clonotype was detected only a few times. This chain connects TRBV6-2 or TRBV6-3 to TRBJ2-2; D is ambiguous. This CDR3 has 16 amino acids. Trimming removed 6 bases at V and 1 base at J, with 15 bases between. Germline V gives CDR1 MNHEY, CDR2 SVGEGT. Here the CDR3 DNA reads TGTGCCAGCAGCGTAGTGGGTTCCGTGAACACCGGGGAGCTGTTTTTT. Amino acids: CASSVVGSVNTGELFF.

The chain has TRBV6-5 and TRBJ2-5; 7 bases align to TRBD2. The V gene's germline CDR1 is MNHEY and CDR2 SVGAGI. The CDR3 spans 14 residues. Germline trimming cut 8 bases from V and 1 base from J; bases unmatched to any gene: 7. The CDR3 DNA sequence: TGTGCCAGCTTTAGGGGAGGGCCCCAAGAGACCCAGTACTTC. Amino acid sequence: CASFRGGPQETQYF.

Here the CDR3 DNA reads TGTGCCAGCAGTGAAGCCCTAGCGGGAATATTACCCTACAATGAGCAGTTCTTC. It specifies CASSEALAGILPYNEQFF. This rearrangement joins TRBV2 to TRBJ2-1, with 9 nucleotides matching TRBD2. The J segment lost 2 bases and the V segment lost 0 bases, leaving 8 bases of the junction unmatched. Germline values: CDR1 SNHLY, CDR2 FYNNEI. The CDR3 is 18 residues long.

This clonotype came up many times. The chain has TRBV12-3 or TRBV12-4 and TRBJ1-5, with TRBD1 identical over 7 bases. The CDR3 runs to 14 residues. The V and J ends lost 6 bases and 6 bases, in that order; junction bases with no gene match: 8. The CDR3 DNA sequence: TGTGCCAGCAGCTACAGACAGGGCTCTCAGCCCCAGCATTTT. Amino acids: CASSYRQGSQPQHF.

This clonotype was seen more than once but under ten times. One end of the junction does not line up with germline, which may come from a read error. The chain carries TRBV7-9 and TRBJ2-7, with D possibly TRBD2 on 6 matching bases. CDR3 length equals 15 residues. Germline V gene lookup returns CDR1 SEHNR and CDR2 FQNEAQ (reference sequence). The CDR3: CASSVAGGESYEQYF. In nucleotides, the CDR3 is TGTGCCAGCAGCGTAGCTGGCGGGGAATCCTACGAGCAGTACTTC.

The table lists this clonotype with many counts. This sequence joins TRBV5-5 and TRBJ1-3; D is uncertain. The germline V gene encodes CDR1 SGHKS and CDR2 YYEKEE (reference sequence). V gave up 3 bases and J gave up 0 bases, with 10 bases separating them. The CDR3 spans 15 residues. For the CDR3, the DNA is TGTGCCAGCAGCTCGCAATTTGGCTCTGGAAACACCATATATTTT. Translation gives CASSSQFGSGNTIYF.

This clonotype has ten or more counts. The rearrangement uses TRBV24-1 and TRBJ2-3, with 10 positions matching TRBD2. Germline CDR1 is KGHDR and CDR2 is SFDVKD. V shed 4 bases and J 2 bases; nucleotides not matched to a gene: 5. The CDR3 runs to 16 residues. CDR3 in DNA: TGTGCCACCAGTGACTCTCTAGCGGGGGCCACAGATACGCAGTATTTT. Encoded protein: CATSDSLAGATDTQYF.

The chain couples TRBV11-3 to TRBJ1-2; 12 positions agree with TRBD1. This CDR3 is 14 amino acids long. V lost 5 bases, J lost 8 bases, and 6 bases stayed unmatched. Germline V gene lookup returns CDR1 SGHNT and CDR2 YENEEA. Here the CDR3 DNA reads TGTGCCAGCAGCGGCCGGGACAGGGGGCACGGCTACACCTTC. Translating it yields CASSGRDRGHGYTF.

The chain has TRBV19 and TRBJ1-1; TRBD1 matches at 10 bases. CDR3 length: 14 residues. The germline V gene has CDR1 LNHDA and CDR2 SQIVND (reference sequence). V was clipped by 6 bases and J by 4 bases; unmatched bases: 5. In DNA, the CDR3 is TGTGCCAGTAGCCCGGGACAGGGGAGCACTGAAGCTTTCTTT. It translates to CASSPGQGSTEAFF.

V gene TRBV9 combines with J gene TRBJ1-1; a possible D gene is TRBD1 (5 bases). The V gene's germline CDR1 is SGDLS and CDR2 YYNGEE. The CDR3 loop spans 15 amino acids. The V end lost 0 bases, the J end lost 5 bases, and 14 bases lay between the germline ends. The CDR3: CASSVDGGGGTEAFF. The CDR3 DNA reads as TGTGCCAGCAGCGTAGACGGGGGGGGGGGAACTGAAGCTTTCTTT. Combining the CDR3 with reference TRBV9 and TRBJ1-1 gives the whole variable domain DSGVTQTPKHLITATGQRVTLRCSPRSGDLSVYWYQQSLDQGLQFLIQYYNGEERAKGNILERFSAQQFPDLHSELNLSSLELGDSALYFCASSVDGGGGTEAFFGQGTRLTVV.

V is TRBV19 and J is TRBJ2-1, with D maybe TRBD2 (6 bases). This CDR3 contains 14 residues. V lost 3 bases and J lost 1, with 7 bases in between. Germline V CDR1 and CDR2: LNHDA, SQIVND (reference sequence). The CDR3 loop reads CASSIRESYNEQFF. The CDR3 coding sequence is TGTGCCAGTAGTATCCGGGAGTCCTACAATGAGCAGTTCTTC. Full variable domain (rest looked up from reference TRBV19 and TRBJ2-1): DGGITQSPKYLFRKEGQNVTLSCEQNLNHDAMYWYRQDPGQGLRLIYYSQIVNDFQKGDIAEGYSVSREKKESFPLTVTSAQKNPTAFYLCASSIRESYNEQFFGPGTRLTVL.

This clonotype appeared a few times. J is TRBJ1-2 and V is TRBV6-6; D unresolved. CDR1 MNHNY and CDR2 SVGAGI come from the germline V gene (reference sequence). V was clipped by 6 bases and J by 8 bases, with 19 bases between them. The CDR3 spans 14 residues. As DNA, the CDR3 is TGTGCCAGCAGGAAACCCACAGCCCGCTGGGGCTACACCTTC. This gives the protein CASRKPTARWGYTF.

The sample holds a few counts of this clonotype. The CDR3 DNA reads TGTGCCAGCTCGGGTGGGCTGACCAATGAGCAGTTCTTC. It codes for CASSGGLTNEQFF. The chain joins TRBV6-5 to TRBJ2-1, with unresolved D. The CDR3 contains 13 residues. In germline, CDR1 is MNHEY, CDR2 SVGAGI. The ends were cut back, 8 bases at V and 6 bases at J, with 14 bases in the middle.

This clonotype was observed at least ten times. This chain links TRBV7-8 with TRBJ2-1; TRBD2 aligns across 12 bases. The CDR3 consists of 18 residues. The V segment lost 0 bases and the J segment 6 bases; nucleotides outside the gene matches: 9. Germline assignment: CDR1 SGHVS and CDR2 FQNEAQ. CDR3 bases: TGTGCCAGCAGCTTAGCGACCGGACTAGCGGGACGGACCAATGAGCAGTTCTTC. Its protein is CASSLATGLAGRTNEQFF.

The chain links TRBV4-1 to TRBJ2-3; 9 bases are shared with TRBD2. The germline gives CDR1 MGHRA, CDR2 YSYEKL. The CDR3 spans 14 residues. V was pared by 4 bases and J by 6 bases, with 5 bases of the junction left unmatched. The CDR3, as DNA: TGCGCCAGCAGCCGAGTAGCGGGAGTGGATACGCAGTATTTT. This gives the protein CASSRVAGVDTQYF.

This clonotype showed up many times. The genes are TRBV7-9 and TRBJ1-2; D call uncertain. Germline-derived CDR1 and CDR2 are SEHNR and FQNEAQ (reference sequence). Trimming removed 7 bases from V and 6 bases from J, with 12 bases in between. This CDR3 region has 12 residues. In DNA form, the CDR3 reads TGTGCCAGCAACGGGGTAGATGATGGCTACACCTTC. Translated: CASNGVDDGYTF. The variable domain in full, completed from reference TRBV7-9 and TRBJ1-2, reads DTGVSQNPRHKITKRGQNVTFRCDPISEHNRLYWYRQTLGQGPEFLTYFQNEAQLEKSRLLSDRFSAERPKGSFSTLEIQRTEQGDSAMYLCASNGVDDGYTFGSGTRLTVV.